The entry below gives a single TCR beta chain sequence along with its context. The data originate from a study of blood T cell repertoires in COVID-19. Study as a whole: Samples representing acute and convalescent COVID-19 were sourced from the United States, Italy and Spain. PBMCs, B-cell-depleted T cells, or T cells provided the cDNA or gDNA that made up the material.

The CDR3 contains 13 residues. Trimming left V 3 bases short and J 6 bases short, with 13 bases between. Germline loops: CDR1 SGDLS, CDR2 YYNGEE. Source study methods: Amplification of reference gene primers provided the estimated nucleated cell counts. TCRdb's table, derived via immunoSEQ multiplex PCR, lists solely in-frame clones and lacks some. D and trimming were read from the DNA, whereas the V and J calls and clone size are those reported in that table. Among more than 150,000 clones listed, around four fifths were seen once. Sequencing was done on a sample of peripheral blood. This sequence originates from a middle-aged woman with acute or convalescent COVID-19. The rearrangement links TRBV9 to TRBJ2-7; D gene uncertain. CDR3 protein: CASSAPMRSEQYF. The CDR3 DNA reads TGTGCCAGCAGCGCCCCCATGAGGTCCGAGCAGTACTTC.